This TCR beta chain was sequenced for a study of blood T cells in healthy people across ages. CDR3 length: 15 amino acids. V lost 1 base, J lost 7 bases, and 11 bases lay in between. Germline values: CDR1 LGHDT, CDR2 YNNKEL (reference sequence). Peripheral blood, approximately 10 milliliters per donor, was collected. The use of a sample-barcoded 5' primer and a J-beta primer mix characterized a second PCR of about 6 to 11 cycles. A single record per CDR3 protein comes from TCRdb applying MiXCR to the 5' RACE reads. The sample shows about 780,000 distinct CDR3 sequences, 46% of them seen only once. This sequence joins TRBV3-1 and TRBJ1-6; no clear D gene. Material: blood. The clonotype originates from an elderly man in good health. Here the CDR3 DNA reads TGTGCCAGCAGCCAAGTGGCACGGGCGAATTCACCCCTCCACTTT. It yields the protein CASSQVARANSPLHF. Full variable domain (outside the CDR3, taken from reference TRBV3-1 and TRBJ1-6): DTAVSQTPKYLVTQMGNDKSIKCEQNLGHDTMYWYKQDSKKFLKIMFSYNNKELIINETVPNRFSPKSPDKAHLNLHINSLELGDSAVYFCASSQVARANSPLHFGNGTRLTVT.